This T cell receptor beta chain was identified during a study of T cell repertoires in cytomegalovirus infection. Study-level information: CMV epitopes used comprised recently identified HLA-C-restricted ones and well-studied HLA-B-restricted ones. Matching HLA type and CMV infection were both indicated by public TCR beta signatures. Study-wide results and caveats: Clonotype analysis showed dominance of the ex vivo response by HLA-C-restricted CMV-specific TCR beta clonotypes. Cumulative public TCR beta family frequency identified carriers of CMV plus the relevant HLA.

This CDR3 is 17 amino acids long. The germline V gene has CDR1 MGHRA and CDR2 YSYEKL. V lost 0 bases and J 0 bases, leaving 11 bases between the germline ends. The table lists this clonotype with a few counts. Antigen specificity is unknown. One entry per CDR3 protein results from TCRdb running MiXCR on the reads. The data contain hundreds of thousands of distinct CDR3 sequences, more than 30% of them singletons. The source is a human donor in good health (CMV status not recorded). Some clones in this sample may be carry-over from other donors' samples. V gene TRBV4-1 combines with J gene TRBJ2-2; unclear D gene. Sample: cultured PBMCs, taken from culture after CMV antigen stimulation. The chain's CDR3 is CASSQDHNGANTGELFF. The CDR3 DNA sequence: TGCGCCAGCAGCCAAGATCACAACGGTGCGAACACCGGGGAGCTGTTTTTT.